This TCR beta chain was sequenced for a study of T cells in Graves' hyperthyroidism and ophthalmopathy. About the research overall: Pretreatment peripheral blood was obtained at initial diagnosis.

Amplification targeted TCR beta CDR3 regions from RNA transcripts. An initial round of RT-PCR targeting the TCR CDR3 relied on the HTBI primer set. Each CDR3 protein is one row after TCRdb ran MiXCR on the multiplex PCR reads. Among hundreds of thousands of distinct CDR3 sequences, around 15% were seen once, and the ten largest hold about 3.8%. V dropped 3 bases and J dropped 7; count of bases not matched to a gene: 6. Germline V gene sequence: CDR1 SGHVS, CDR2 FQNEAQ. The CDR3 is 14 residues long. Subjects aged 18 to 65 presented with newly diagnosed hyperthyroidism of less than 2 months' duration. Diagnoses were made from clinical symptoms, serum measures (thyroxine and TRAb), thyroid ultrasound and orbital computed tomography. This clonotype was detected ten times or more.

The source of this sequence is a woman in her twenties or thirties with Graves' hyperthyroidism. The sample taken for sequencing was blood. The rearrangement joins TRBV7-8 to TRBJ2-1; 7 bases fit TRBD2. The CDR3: CASSFRGGRNEQFF. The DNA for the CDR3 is TGTGCCAGCAGCTTTCGGGGAGGGAGGAATGAGCAGTTCTTC.